This is a list of T cell receptor beta chains from one sample in a study of blood T cell repertoires in COVID-19. Only in-frame clones appear in the TCRdb table, and some are missing; sequencing was by immunoSEQ multiplex PCR. The sample shows around 200,000 clones, around 83% of them seen only once. Source material: peripheral blood. These receptors came from a woman at least 80 years old in a cohort sampled during active or convalescent COVID-19. Each CDR3 is given with its conserved first and last residue. Each record gives: D gene, J gene, V gene, clone size, CDR3 DNA, CDR3 protein. D genes are given only for firm matches. The size of a clone is reported for some rows only, either as once, few or many, or as a class for expanded clones.

>-|TRBJ2-2|TRBV7-9|few
TGTGCCAGCAGGGCCCCCGTGTTCCGACAGAACACCGGGGAGCTGTTTTTT
CASRAPVFRQNTGELFF
>TRBD1|TRBJ1-3|TRBV27|-
TGTGCCAGCCAGAAGACAGGGTACTCTGGAAACACCATATATTTT
CASQKTGYSGNTIYF
>-|TRBJ2-7|TRBV11-2|-
TGTGCCAGCAGCTCGGGGGCCTACGAGCAGTACTTC
CASSSGAYEQYF
>-|TRBJ2-5|TRBV28|-
TGTGCCAGCAGAAACAGGGCTGGAGAGACCCAGTACTTC
CASRNRAGETQYF
>TRBD1|TRBJ1-1|TRBV7-2|-
TGTGCCAGCAGCTTATGGAAACAGGGGTTATGGAACACTGAAGCTTTCTTT
CASSLWKQGLWNTEAFF
>TRBD1|TRBJ1-1|TRBV19|-
TGTGCCAGTAGTTGGGCCGGGACAGGTGGGAACACTGAAGCTTTCTTT
CASSWAGTGGNTEAFF
>-|TRBJ2-5|TRBV18|once
TGTGCCAGCTCACGTGCAGGGGTCCAGGAGACCCAGTACTTC
CASSRAGVQETQYF
>-|TRBJ1-1|TRBV12-3/TRBV12-4|few
TGTGCCAGCAGTTACAGGAACACTGAAGCTTTCTTT
CASSYRNTEAFF
>-|TRBJ2-3|TRBV6-2/TRBV6-3|-
TGTGCCAGCAGCGCGGGACGGTGGGAAGTCGCAGATACGCAGTATTTT
CASSAGRWEVADTQYF
>-|TRBJ2-3|TRBV6-5|once
TGTGCCAGCAGCCGCGCGGGGAGAGTCACAGATACGCAGTATTTT
CASSRAGRVTDTQYF
>TRBD1|TRBJ1-2|TRBV7-2|-
TGTGCCAGCAGCGGACGGACAGGCAACTATGGCTACACCTTC
CASSGRTGNYGYTF
>TRBD2|TRBJ2-1|TRBV10-2|-
TGCGCCAGCAGTGTCAGGACTAGCGGGGGGGTTGACAATGAGCAGTTCTTC
CASSVRTSGGVDNEQFF
>-|TRBJ2-1|TRBV18|few
TGTGCCAGCTCACGCGCAGGGTCCTACAATGAGCAGTTCTTC
CASSRAGSYNEQFF
>TRBD2|TRBJ2-7|TRBV5-5|once
TGTGCCAGCAGCCCAACCGGGACTACCGCCGAATACGAGCAGTACTTC
CASSPTGTTAEYEQYF